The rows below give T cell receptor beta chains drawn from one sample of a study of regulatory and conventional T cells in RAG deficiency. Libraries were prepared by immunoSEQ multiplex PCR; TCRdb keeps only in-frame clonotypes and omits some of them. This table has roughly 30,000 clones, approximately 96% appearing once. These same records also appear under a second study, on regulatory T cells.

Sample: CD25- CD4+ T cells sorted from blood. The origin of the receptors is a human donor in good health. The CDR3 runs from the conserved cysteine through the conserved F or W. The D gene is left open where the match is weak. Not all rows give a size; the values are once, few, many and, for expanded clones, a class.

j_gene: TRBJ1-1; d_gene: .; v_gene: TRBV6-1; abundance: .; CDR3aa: CASSRRAQGGREAFF; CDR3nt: TGTGCCAGCAGTCGAAGGGCGCAGGGAGGCCGTGAAGCTTTCTTT
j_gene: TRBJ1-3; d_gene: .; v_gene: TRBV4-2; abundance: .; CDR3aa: CASSQRPDGDTIYF; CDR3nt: TGTGCCAGCAGCCAAAGGCCTGATGGAGACACCATATATTTT
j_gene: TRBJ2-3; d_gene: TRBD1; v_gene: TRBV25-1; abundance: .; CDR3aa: CASSGDRGTDTQYF; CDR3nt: TGTGCCAGCAGTGGAGACAGGGGAACAGATACGCAGTATTTT
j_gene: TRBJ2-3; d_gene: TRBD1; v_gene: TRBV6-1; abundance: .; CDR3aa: CASSLGQRYPDTQYF; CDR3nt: TGTGCCAGCAGTCTGGGACAGCGGTACCCAGATACGCAGTATTTT
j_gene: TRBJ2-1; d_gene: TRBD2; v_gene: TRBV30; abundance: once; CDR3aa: CAWSVVAGGRDEQFF; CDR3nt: TGTGCCTGGAGTGTTGTAGCGGGAGGGCGGGATGAGCAGTTCTTC
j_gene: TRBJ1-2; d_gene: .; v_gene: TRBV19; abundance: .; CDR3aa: CASSIGDGRGGYTF; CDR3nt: TGTGCCAGTAGTATAGGGGACGGGAGAGGCGGCTACACCTTC
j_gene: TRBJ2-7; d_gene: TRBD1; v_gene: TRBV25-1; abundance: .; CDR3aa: CASMATGVLYEQYF; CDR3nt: TGTGCCAGCATGGCGACAGGGGTCCTCTACGAGCAGTACTTC
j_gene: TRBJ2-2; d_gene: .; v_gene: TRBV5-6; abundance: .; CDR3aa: CASSLHLRALGTGELFF; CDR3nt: TGTGCCAGCAGCCTGCATTTGAGGGCGTTGGGTACCGGGGAGCTGTTTTTT
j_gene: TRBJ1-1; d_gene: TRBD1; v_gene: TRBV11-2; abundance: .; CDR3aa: CASSLTGGVTNTEAFF; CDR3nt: TGTGCCAGCAGCCTAACAGGGGGTGTAACAAACACTGAAGCTTTCTTT
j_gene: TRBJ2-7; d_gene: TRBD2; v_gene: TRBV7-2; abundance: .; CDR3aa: CASSFRPSGPYEQYF; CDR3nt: TGTGCCAGCAGCTTTCGTCCTAGCGGCCCCTACGAGCAGTACTTC
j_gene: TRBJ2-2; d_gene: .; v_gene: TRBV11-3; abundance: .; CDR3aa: CASSLVSGPTGELFF; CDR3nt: TGTGCCAGCAGCTTAGTTTCCGGTCCGACCGGGGAGCTGTTTTTT
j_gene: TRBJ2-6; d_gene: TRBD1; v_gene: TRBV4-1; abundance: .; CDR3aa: CASSTDRGQSYTGANVLTF; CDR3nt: TGCGCCAGCAGCACCGACAGGGGGCAATCTTATACTGGGGCCAACGTCCTGACTTTC
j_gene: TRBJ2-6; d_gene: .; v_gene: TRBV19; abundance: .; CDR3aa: CAGTDSSGANVLTF; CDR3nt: TGTGCCGGGACGGACAGCTCTGGGGCCAACGTCCTGACTTTC
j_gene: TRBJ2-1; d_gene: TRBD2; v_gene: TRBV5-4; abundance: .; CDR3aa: CASSSPTPGGERQFF; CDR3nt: TGTGCCAGCAGCTCCCCTACGCCGGGGGGGGAGCGGCAGTTCTTC
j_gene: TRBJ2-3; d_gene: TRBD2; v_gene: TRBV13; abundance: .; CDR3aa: CASSFRTSGVTDTQYF; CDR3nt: TGTGCCAGCAGCTTCCGCACTAGCGGGGTTACAGATACGCAGTATTTT
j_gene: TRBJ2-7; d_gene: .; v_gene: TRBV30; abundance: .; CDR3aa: CAWNGQVSFREQYF; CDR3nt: TGTGCCTGGAATGGGCAGGTCTCCTTCCGCGAGCAGTACTTC
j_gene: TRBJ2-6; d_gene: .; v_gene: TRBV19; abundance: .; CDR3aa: CASSIETGTGANVLTF; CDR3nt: TGTGCCAGTAGTATTGAAACGGGGACTGGGGCCAACGTCCTGACTTTC
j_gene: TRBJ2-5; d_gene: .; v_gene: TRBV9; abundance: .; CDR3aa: CASSPSTRSETQYF; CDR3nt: TGTGCCAGCAGCCCCTCTACGAGGTCAGAGACCCAGTACTTC
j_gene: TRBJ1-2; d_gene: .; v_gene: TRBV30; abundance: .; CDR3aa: CAWTSEENYGYTF; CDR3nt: TGTGCCTGGACGAGCGAGGAGAACTATGGCTACACCTTC
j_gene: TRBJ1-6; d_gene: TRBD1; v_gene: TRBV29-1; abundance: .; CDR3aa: CSFGQGNSPLHF; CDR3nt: TGCAGCTTCGGACAGGGTAATTCACCCCTCCACTTT